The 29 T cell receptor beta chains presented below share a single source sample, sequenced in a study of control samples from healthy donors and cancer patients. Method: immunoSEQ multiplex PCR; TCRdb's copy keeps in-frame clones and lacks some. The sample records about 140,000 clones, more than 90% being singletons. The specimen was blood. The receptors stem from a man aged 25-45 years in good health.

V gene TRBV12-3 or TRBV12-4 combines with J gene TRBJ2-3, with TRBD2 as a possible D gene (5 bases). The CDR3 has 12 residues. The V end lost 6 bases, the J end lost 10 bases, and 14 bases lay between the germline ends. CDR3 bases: TGTGCCAGCAGCGCCGGACTCCAAGCGCAGTATTTT. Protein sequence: CASSAGLQAQYF.

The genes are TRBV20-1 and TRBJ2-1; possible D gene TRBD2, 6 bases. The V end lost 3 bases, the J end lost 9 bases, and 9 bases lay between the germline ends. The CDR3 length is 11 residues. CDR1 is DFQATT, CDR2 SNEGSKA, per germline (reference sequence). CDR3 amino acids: CSARIGGEQFF. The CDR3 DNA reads TGCAGTGCTAGGATCGGGGGTGAGCAGTTCTTC.

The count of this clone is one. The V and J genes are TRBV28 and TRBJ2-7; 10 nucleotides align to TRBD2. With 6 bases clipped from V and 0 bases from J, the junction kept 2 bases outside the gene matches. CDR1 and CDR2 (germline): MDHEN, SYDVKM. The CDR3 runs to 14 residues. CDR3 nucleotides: TGTGCCAGCAGGGGGACTAGCGCCTCCTACGAGCAGTACTTC. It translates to CASRGTSASYEQYF.

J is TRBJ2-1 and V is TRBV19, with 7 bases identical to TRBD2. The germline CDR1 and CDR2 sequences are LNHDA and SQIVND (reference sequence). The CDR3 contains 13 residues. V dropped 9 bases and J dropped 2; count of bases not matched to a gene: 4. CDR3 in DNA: TGTGCCAGCGGGACTAAGGCCTACAATGAGCAGTTCTTC. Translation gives CASGTKAYNEQFF.

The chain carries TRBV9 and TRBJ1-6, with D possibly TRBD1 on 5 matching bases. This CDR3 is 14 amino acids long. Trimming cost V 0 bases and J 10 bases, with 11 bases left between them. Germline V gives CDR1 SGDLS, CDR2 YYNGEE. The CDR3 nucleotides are TGTGCCAGCAGCGTAGGACAGAGAGAATCACCCCTCCACTTT. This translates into CASSVGQRESPLHF.

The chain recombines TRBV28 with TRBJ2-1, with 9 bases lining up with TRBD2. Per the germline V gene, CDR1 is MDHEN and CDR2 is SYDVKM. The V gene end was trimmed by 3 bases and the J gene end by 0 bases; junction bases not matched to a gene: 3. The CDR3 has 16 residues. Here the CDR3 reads CASSLSGGISYNEQFF. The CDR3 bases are TGTGCCAGCAGTTTGAGCGGGGGGATCTCCTACAATGAGCAGTTCTTC.

The CDR3 coding sequence is TGTGCCGCGGGAAGCGGGAGTTCCTACAATGAGCAGTTCTTC. Protein sequence: CAAGSGSSYNEQFF. The V call is TRBV28, the J call TRBJ2-1; 8 bases agree with TRBD2. In germline, CDR1 is MDHEN, CDR2 SYDVKM. The CDR3 runs to 14 residues. Trimming cost V 11 bases and J 1 base; bases outside gene matches: 7.

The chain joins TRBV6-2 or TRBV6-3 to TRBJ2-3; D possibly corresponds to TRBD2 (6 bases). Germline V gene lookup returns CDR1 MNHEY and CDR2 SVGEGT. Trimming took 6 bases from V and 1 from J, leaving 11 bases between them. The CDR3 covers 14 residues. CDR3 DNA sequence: TGTGCCAGCAGCGCTCCTAGCGGCACAGATACGCAGTATTTT. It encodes CASSAPSGTDTQYF.

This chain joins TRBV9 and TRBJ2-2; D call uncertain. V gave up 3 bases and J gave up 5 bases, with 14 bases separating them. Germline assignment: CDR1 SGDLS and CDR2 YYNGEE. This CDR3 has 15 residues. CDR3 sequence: CASSGQTVTTGELFF. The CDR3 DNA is TGTGCCAGCAGCGGGCAAACAGTAACTACCGGGGAGCTGTTTTTT.

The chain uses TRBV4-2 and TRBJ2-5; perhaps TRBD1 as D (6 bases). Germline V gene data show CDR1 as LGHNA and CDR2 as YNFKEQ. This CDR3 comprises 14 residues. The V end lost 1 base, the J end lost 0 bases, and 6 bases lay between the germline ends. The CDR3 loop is CASSQGTDQETQYF. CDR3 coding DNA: TGTGCCAGCAGCCAAGGGACAGACCAAGAGACCCAGTACTTC.

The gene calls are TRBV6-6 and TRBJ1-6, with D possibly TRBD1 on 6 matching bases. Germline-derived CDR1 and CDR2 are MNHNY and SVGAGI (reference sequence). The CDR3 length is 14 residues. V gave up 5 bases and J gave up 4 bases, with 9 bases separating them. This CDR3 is CASSRTEYNSPLHF. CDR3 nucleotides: TGTGCCAGCAGTAGGACAGAGTATAATTCACCCCTCCACTTT.

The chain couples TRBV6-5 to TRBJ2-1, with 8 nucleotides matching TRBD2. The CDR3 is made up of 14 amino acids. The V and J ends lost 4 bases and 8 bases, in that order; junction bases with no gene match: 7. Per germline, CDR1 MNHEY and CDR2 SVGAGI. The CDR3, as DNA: TGTGCCAGCAGTTCCAGCGGGAGAAGGGATGAGCAGTTCTTC. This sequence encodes CASSSSGRRDEQFF.

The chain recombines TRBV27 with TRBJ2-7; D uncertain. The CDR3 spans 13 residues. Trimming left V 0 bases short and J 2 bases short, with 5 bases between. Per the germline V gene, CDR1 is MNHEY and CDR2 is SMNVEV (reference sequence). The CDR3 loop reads CASSLSYAYEQYF. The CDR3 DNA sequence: TGTGCCAGCAGTTTATCGTACGCCTACGAGCAGTACTTC.

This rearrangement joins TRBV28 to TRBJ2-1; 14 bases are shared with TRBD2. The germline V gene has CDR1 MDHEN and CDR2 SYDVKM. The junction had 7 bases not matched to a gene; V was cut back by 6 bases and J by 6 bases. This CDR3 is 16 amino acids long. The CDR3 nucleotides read TGTGCCAGCAGAGACCCGGGACTAGCGGGAGTCAATGAGCAGTTCTTC. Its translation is CASRDPGLAGVNEQFF.

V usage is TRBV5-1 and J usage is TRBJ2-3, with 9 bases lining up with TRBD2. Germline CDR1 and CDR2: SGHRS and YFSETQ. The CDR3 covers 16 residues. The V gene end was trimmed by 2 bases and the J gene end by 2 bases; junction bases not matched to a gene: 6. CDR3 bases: TGCGCCAGCAGCTTAGGAAGGACTAGCGTCACAGATACGCAGTATTTT. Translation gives CASSLGRTSVTDTQYF. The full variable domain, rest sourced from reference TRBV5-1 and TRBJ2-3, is KAGVTQTPRYLIKTRGQQVTLSCSPISGHRSVSWYQQTPGQGLQFLFEYFSETQRNKGNFPGRFSGRQFSNSRSEMNVSTLELGDSALYLCASSLGRTSVTDTQYFGPGTRLTVL.

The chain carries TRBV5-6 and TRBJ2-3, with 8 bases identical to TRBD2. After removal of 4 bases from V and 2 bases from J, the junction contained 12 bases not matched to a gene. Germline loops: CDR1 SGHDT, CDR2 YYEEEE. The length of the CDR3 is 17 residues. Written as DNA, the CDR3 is TGTGCCAGCAGCCACGGGACTAGTGGGGATTTCACAGATACGCAGTATTTT. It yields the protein CASSHGTSGDFTDTQYF.

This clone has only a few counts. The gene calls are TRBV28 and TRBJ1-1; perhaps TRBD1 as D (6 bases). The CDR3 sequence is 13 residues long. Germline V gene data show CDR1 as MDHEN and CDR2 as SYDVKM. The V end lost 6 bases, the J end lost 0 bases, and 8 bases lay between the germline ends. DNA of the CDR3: TGTGCCAGCAGACAGGGACTGAACACTGAAGCTTTCTTT. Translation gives CASRQGLNTEAFF.

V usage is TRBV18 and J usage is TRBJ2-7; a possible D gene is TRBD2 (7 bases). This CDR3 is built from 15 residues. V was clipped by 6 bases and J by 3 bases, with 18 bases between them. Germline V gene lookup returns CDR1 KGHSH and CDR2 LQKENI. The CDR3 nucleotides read TGTGCCAGCTCCTCTATGGGGGGGGCCCACTACGAGCAGTACTTC. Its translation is CASSSMGGAHYEQYF.

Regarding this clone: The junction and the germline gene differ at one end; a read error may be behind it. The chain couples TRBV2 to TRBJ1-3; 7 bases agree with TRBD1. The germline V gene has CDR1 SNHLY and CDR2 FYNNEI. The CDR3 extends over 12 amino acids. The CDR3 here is CASRGQSNTVYF. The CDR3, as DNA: TGTGCCAGCAGGGGACAGTCAAACACCGTATATTTT.

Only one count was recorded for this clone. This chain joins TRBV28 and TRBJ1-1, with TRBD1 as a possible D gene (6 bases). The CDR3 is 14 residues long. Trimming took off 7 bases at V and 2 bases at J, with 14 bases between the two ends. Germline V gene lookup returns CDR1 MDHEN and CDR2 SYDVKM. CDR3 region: CASNAGAINTEAFF. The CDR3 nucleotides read TGTGCCAGCAACGCAGGGGCCATAAACACTGAAGCTTTCTTT.

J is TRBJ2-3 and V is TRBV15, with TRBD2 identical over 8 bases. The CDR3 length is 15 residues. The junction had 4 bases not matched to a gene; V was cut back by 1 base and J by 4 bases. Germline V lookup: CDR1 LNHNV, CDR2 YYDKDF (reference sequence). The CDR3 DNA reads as TGTGCCACCAGCAGAGGAAGCGGGAGAGCAGATACGCAGTATTTT. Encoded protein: CATSRGSGRADTQYF. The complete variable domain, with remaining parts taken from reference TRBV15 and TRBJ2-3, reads DAMVIQNPRYQVTQFGKPVTLSCSQTLNHNVMYWYQQKSSQAPKLLFHYYDKDFNNEADTPDNFQSRRPNTSFCFLDIRSPGLGDTAMYLCATSRGSGRADTQYFGPGTRLTVL.

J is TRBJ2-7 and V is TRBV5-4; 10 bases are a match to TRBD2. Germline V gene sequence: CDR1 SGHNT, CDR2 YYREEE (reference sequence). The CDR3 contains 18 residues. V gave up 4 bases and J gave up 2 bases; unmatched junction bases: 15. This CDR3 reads CASSGKGLAGVVTYEQYF. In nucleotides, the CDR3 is TGTGCCAGCAGCGGGAAGGGGCTAGCGGGAGTGGTGACCTACGAGCAGTACTTC.

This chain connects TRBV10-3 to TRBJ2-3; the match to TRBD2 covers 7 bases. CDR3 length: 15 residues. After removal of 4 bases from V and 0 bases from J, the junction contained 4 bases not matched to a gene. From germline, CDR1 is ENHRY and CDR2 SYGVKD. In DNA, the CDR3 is TGTGCCATCAGTGGTAGGCGGGGGAGCACAGATACGCAGTATTTT. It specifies CAISGRRGSTDTQYF.

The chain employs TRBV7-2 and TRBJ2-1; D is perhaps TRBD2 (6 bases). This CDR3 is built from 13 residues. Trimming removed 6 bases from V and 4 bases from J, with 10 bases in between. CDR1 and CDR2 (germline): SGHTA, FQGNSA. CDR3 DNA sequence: TGTGCCAGCAGATTGGACTATTACAATGAGCAGTTCTTC. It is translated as CASRLDYYNEQFF.

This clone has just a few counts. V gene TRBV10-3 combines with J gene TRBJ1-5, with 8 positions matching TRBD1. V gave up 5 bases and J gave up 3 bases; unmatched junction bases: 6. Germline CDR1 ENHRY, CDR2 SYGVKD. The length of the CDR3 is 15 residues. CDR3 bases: TGTGCCATCAGTTCTGGGACAGGAGACAATCAGCCCCAGCATTTT. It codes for CAISSGTGDNQPQHF.

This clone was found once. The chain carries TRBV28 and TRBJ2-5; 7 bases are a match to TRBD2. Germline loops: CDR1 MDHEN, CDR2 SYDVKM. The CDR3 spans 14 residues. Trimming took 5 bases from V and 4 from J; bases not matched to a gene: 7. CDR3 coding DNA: TGTGCCAGCAGTATAATGGTAGCGGGAGAGACCCAGTACTTC. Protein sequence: CASSIMVAGETQYF.

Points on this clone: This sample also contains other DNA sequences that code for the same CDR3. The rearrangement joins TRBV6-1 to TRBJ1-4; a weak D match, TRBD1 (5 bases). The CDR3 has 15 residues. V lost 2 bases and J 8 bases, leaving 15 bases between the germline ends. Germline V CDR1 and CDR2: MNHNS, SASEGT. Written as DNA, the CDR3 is TGTGCCAGCAGTGAACCTCGGGGCCGAGGGGAAAAACTGTTTTTT. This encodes CASSEPRGRGEKLFF.

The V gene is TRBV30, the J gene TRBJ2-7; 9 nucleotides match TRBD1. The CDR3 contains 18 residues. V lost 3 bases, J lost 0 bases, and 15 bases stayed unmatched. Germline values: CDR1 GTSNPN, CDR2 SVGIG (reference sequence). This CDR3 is CAWSELPIRQGVSYEQYF. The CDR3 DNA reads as TGTGCCTGGAGCGAACTCCCAATCCGACAGGGGGTCTCCTACGAGCAGTACTTC.

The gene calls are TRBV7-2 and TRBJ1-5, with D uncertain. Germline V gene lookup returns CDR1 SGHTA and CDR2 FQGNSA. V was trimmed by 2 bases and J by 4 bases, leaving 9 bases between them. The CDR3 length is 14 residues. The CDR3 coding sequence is TGTGCCAGCAGCTTAACGACGGCTAATCAGCCCCAGCATTTT. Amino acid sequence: CASSLTTANQPQHF.